These T cell receptor beta chains were read from a single sample in a study of blood T cell repertoires in COVID-19. Using immunoSEQ multiplex PCR, the repertoire was profiled, and TCRdb retains in-frame clones only, with some absent. Of approximately 140,000 clones listed, 84% are singletons. The sequencing input was peripheral blood. The receptors derive from a man aged 60 to 69 with acute or convalescent COVID-19. Each CDR3 is given with its conserved first and last residue. Fields, in order: CDR3 length, D gene, J gene, clone size, V gene, CDR3 protein. A D gene is named only where the DNA matches it firmly. Clone size is stated in some rows and not others, as once, few, many or a class when expanded.

len: 14
d_gene: TRBD1
j_gene: TRBJ2-7
abundance: -
v_gene: TRBV27
CDR3aa: CASRGRTGGYEQYF

len: 14
d_gene: -
j_gene: TRBJ2-7
abundance: once
v_gene: TRBV7-3
CDR3aa: CASSSGHGVGEQYF

len: 15
d_gene: -
j_gene: TRBJ2-5
abundance: -
v_gene: TRBV24-1
CDR3aa: CATSDPRTSQETQYF

len: 12
d_gene: -
j_gene: TRBJ2-3
abundance: -
v_gene: TRBV5-1
CDR3aa: CASSLAEDTQYF

len: 14
d_gene: -
j_gene: TRBJ1-1
abundance: -
v_gene: TRBV24-1
CDR3aa: CATAKAGDNTEAFF

len: 17
d_gene: -
j_gene: TRBJ1-1
abundance: -
v_gene: TRBV18
CDR3aa: CASSPTVQAKGGTEAFF

len: 14
d_gene: TRBD1
j_gene: TRBJ1-4
abundance: -
v_gene: TRBV9
CDR3aa: CASSVGQGLEKLFF

len: 15
d_gene: TRBD1
j_gene: TRBJ1-6
abundance: -
v_gene: TRBV2
CDR3aa: CASRGDRAGNSPLHF

len: 16
d_gene: TRBD1
j_gene: TRBJ1-6
abundance: -
v_gene: TRBV3-1/TRBV3-2
CDR3aa: CASSQSAGQGASPLHF

len: 14
d_gene: TRBD1
j_gene: TRBJ2-7
abundance: -
v_gene: TRBV18
CDR3aa: CASSPGTGNHEQYF

len: 14
d_gene: TRBD1
j_gene: TRBJ1-1
abundance: -
v_gene: TRBV27
CDR3aa: CASSFQGENTEAFF

len: 15
d_gene: TRBD1
j_gene: TRBJ2-7
abundance: -
v_gene: TRBV7-3
CDR3aa: CASSTQRDRVHEQYF

len: 13
d_gene: -
j_gene: TRBJ2-7
abundance: -
v_gene: TRBV14
CDR3aa: CASRGTGSYEQYF

len: 11
d_gene: -
j_gene: TRBJ2-1
abundance: -
v_gene: TRBV18
CDR3aa: CASSRDNEQFF

len: 14
d_gene: TRBD1
j_gene: TRBJ1-1
abundance: -
v_gene: TRBV11-1
CDR3aa: CASRTGRGVTEAFF

len: 16
d_gene: TRBD2
j_gene: TRBJ2-1
abundance: -
v_gene: TRBV4-1
CDR3aa: CASSQLGTSGRNEQFF

len: 12
d_gene: TRBD1
j_gene: TRBJ2-7
abundance: -
v_gene: TRBV6-5
CDR3aa: CASSTGQGKQYF

len: 13
d_gene: TRBD2
j_gene: TRBJ2-7
abundance: -
v_gene: TRBV11-1
CDR3aa: CASRTTSGYEQYF

len: 16
d_gene: TRBD2
j_gene: TRBJ2-1
abundance: -
v_gene: TRBV5-1
CDR3aa: CASSLVAGLPRNEQFF

len: 15
d_gene: -
j_gene: TRBJ1-5
abundance: -
v_gene: TRBV7-8
CDR3aa: CASSSRGPANQPQHF

len: 15
d_gene: -
j_gene: TRBJ2-5
abundance: -
v_gene: TRBV28
CDR3aa: CASSSQGTNQETQYF

len: 15
d_gene: TRBD2
j_gene: TRBJ2-7
abundance: -
v_gene: TRBV11-2
CDR3aa: CASSPRTSGDYEQYF

len: 12
d_gene: -
j_gene: TRBJ1-1
abundance: few
v_gene: TRBV27
CDR3aa: CASSWRGGEAFF

len: 14
d_gene: -
j_gene: TRBJ2-1
abundance: -
v_gene: TRBV7-6
CDR3aa: CASSLLARNDEQFF

len: 12
d_gene: -
j_gene: TRBJ1-2
abundance: -
v_gene: TRBV5-1
CDR3aa: CASSIGGEGYTF

len: 16
d_gene: TRBD2
j_gene: TRBJ2-5
abundance: -
v_gene: TRBV7-2
CDR3aa: CASQRSSGTVRETQYF

len: 15
d_gene: -
j_gene: TRBJ2-6
abundance: -
v_gene: TRBV7-3
CDR3aa: CASSFQTGGANVLTF

len: 15
d_gene: TRBD1
j_gene: TRBJ1-3
abundance: -
v_gene: TRBV7-9
CDR3aa: CASSPRGAGGNTIYF

len: 15
d_gene: -
j_gene: TRBJ1-6
abundance: -
v_gene: TRBV6-5
CDR3aa: CASSFQGSYNSPLHF

len: 13
d_gene: -
j_gene: TRBJ1-5
abundance: -
v_gene: TRBV5-5
CDR3aa: CASSFSVNQPQHF

len: 12
d_gene: TRBD1
j_gene: TRBJ2-7
abundance: few
v_gene: TRBV2
CDR3aa: CASSGTGYEQYF

len: 12
d_gene: -
j_gene: TRBJ1-2
abundance: -
v_gene: TRBV30
CDR3aa: CAWSHVKLGYTF

len: 16
d_gene: -
j_gene: TRBJ2-5
abundance: -
v_gene: TRBV18
CDR3aa: CASSPPGGSFQETQYF

len: 12
d_gene: -
j_gene: TRBJ1-6
abundance: -
v_gene: TRBV5-1
CDR3aa: CASSGPRLPLHF

len: 15
d_gene: TRBD1
j_gene: TRBJ1-2
abundance: once
v_gene: TRBV5-1
CDR3aa: CASSFLQGANYGYTF

len: 14
d_gene: -
j_gene: TRBJ1-5
abundance: -
v_gene: TRBV27
CDR3aa: CASSLYSSNQPQHF

len: 14
d_gene: TRBD1
j_gene: TRBJ1-4
abundance: -
v_gene: TRBV30
CDR3aa: CAWRLTGGHEKLFF

len: 11
d_gene: -
j_gene: TRBJ2-3
abundance: -
v_gene: TRBV7-2
CDR3aa: CASSSIRSQYF

len: 17
d_gene: TRBD2
j_gene: TRBJ2-3
abundance: -
v_gene: TRBV5-1
CDR3aa: CASSLVRGGRGTDTQYF

len: 16
d_gene: -
j_gene: TRBJ2-2
abundance: -
v_gene: TRBV5-6
CDR3aa: CASSKTGHLISGELFF

len: 14
d_gene: TRBD1
j_gene: TRBJ1-2
abundance: -
v_gene: TRBV9
CDR3aa: CASSGGNRGYGYTF

len: 14
d_gene: -
j_gene: TRBJ2-3
abundance: -
v_gene: TRBV9
CDR3aa: CASSHSTGRDTQYF

len: 12
d_gene: TRBD1
j_gene: TRBJ1-2
abundance: -
v_gene: TRBV5-1
CDR3aa: CASSLGDREDTF

len: 14
d_gene: -
j_gene: TRBJ2-1
abundance: -
v_gene: TRBV11-3
CDR3aa: CASSLDSSYNEQFF

len: 15
d_gene: TRBD2
j_gene: TRBJ2-5
abundance: few
v_gene: TRBV5-1
CDR3aa: CASSLSWASGETQYF